The entry below gives a single TCR beta chain sequence along with its context. The sample belongs to a study of blood T cell repertoires in COVID-19. Study context: Nucleic acid was either cDNA or gDNA, and it came from T cells, B-cell-depleted T cells, or PBMCs.

Original analysis: By means of reference gene primer amplification, nucleated cell counts were estimated. Libraries were prepared by immunoSEQ multiplex PCR; TCRdb keeps only in-frame clonotypes and omits some of them. The V and J calls and clone size come from that table; D and trimming were worked out from the DNA. The table lists about 180,000 clones, roughly 86% of them singletons. Participants' own reports of clinical history determined their cohort assignment. Recovered status in Cohort 3 required two negative PCRs, clearance, or symptom resolution. Trimming at V came to 2 bases and at J to 4 bases, leaving 3 bases not matched to a gene. Germline-derived CDR1 and CDR2 are SGHKS and YYEKEE (reference sequence). The CDR3 has 14 residues.

This TCR came from a woman between 25 and 40 years old who had recovered from COVID-19. Sequencing was done on a sample of PBMCs or T cells enriched from blood (not recorded which). The genes are TRBV5-5 and TRBJ1-3; TRBD1 aligns across 7 bases. The CDR3 nucleotides read TGTGCCAGCAGCTTCGGGACAGTAGGAAACACCATATATTTT. This gives the protein CASSFGTVGNTIYF.